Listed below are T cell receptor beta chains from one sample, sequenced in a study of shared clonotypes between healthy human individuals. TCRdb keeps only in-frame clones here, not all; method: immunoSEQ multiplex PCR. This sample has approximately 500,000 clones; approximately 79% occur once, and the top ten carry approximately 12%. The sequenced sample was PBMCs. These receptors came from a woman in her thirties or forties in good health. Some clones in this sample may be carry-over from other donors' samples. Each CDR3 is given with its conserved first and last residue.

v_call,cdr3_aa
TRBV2,CASMKDYEQYF
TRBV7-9,CASSLRQGYEQYF
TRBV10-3,CAITGGTITGELFF
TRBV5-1,CASSLVPTSGEQYF
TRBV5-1,CASSGGNQETQYF
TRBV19,CATSDGPSSYNEQFF
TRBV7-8,CASSKERDRNQPQHF
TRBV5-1,CASSPLAGLSNEQYF
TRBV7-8,CASSLRGQGVAGTDLQYF
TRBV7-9,CASSLGTAAGWETQYF
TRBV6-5,CASSYTGMNTEAFF
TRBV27,CASRGGYEQYF
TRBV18,CASSDSGLAGGEQYF
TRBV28,CASSFNRVSGSVRETQYF
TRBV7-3,CASSPSLYNEQFF
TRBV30,CACDYEGAGGYTF
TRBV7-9,CASSRDRVSLRYGYTF
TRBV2,CASRERGETQYF
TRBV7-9,CASSLAERKQFF
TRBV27,CASSRSPGPVAVYEQYF
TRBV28,CASSLATGQFF
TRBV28,CASSFKGVSYEQYF
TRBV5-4,CASSQDGTENTEAFF
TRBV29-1,CSVEEESEGQFF
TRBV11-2,CASSFQHGEQYF
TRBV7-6,CASSLQPGADGYTF
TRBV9,CASSVGPKNTFSTDTQYF
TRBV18,CASSPNSYEQYF
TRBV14,CASSHLGAGNEQFF
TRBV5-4,CASSWTEVNEQFF
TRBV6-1,CASSGVNLYWQYF
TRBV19,CASSIAHGAPEAFF
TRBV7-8,CASSLAGRAGTQYF
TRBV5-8,CASSFDRMLCSNQPQHF
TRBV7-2,CASSLDAGYQPQHF
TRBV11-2,CASSLLAGVSYEQYF
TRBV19,CASSPSSGRWGNEQFF
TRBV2,CASSPRVESGANVLTF
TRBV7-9,CASSLGGPAYEQYF
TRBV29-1,CSVDPAGGDYNEQFF
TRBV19,CASSAPTYEQYF
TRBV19,CASSPLTAGNGQPQHF
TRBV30,CAWSPGSEETQYF
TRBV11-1,CASSKGIGGGRAIDTQYF
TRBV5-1,CASSLEGRDTEAFF
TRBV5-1,CASSVQQGAAYGYTF
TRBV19,CASSSGREAFF
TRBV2,CASSERVTNEKLFF
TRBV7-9,CASSPHAEAFF
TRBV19,CASRPQGKVVEKLFF
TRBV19,CASSARLAGGETQYF
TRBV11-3,CASSRGQGPAGELFF
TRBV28,CASSLTGVGSYEQYF